These T cell receptor beta chains were read from a single sample in a study of blood T cell repertoires in COVID-19. TCRdb's copy holds only in-frame clones and misses some; the assay was immunoSEQ multiplex PCR. The data contain 30,000 to 40,000 clones, roughly nine tenths of them singletons. The sample taken for sequencing was peripheral blood. The source is a young woman in a cohort sampled during active COVID-19. Each CDR3 is given with its conserved first and last residue. Each record gives: clone size, J gene, V gene, D gene, CDR3 protein, CDR3 DNA. The D gene is left open where the match is weak. Part of the rows lack a size; the others show once, few, many or a class for expanded clones.

NA | TRBJ2-7 | TRBV6-2/TRBV6-3 | NA | CASSERWEQYF | TGTGCCAGCAGTGAGAGGTGGGAGCAGTACTTC
NA | TRBJ2-5 | TRBV10-2 | NA | CASSERRGSQETQYF | TGCGCCAGCAGTGAGCGGAGGGGATCCCAAGAGACCCAGTACTTC
NA | TRBJ1-5 | TRBV4-2 | NA | CASSQAGENQPQHF | TGTGCCAGCAGCCAAGCAGGGGAGAATCAGCCCCAGCATTTT
NA | TRBJ2-5 | TRBV5-5 | NA | CASSPGTYLETQYF | TGTGCCAGCAGCCCTGGGACTTACCTTGAGACCCAGTACTTC
NA | TRBJ1-1 | TRBV3-1/TRBV3-2 | NA | CASSQGHKGYEAFF | TGTGCCAGCAGCCAAGGTCACAAGGGGTATGAAGCTTTCTTT
NA | TRBJ2-1 | TRBV11-3 | TRBD2 | CASSHTRGGYNEQFF | TGTGCCAGCAGCCACACGCGGGGAGGGTACAATGAGCAGTTCTTC
NA | TRBJ2-7 | TRBV5-1 | NA | CASSPPLGQGKWEQYF | TGCGCCAGCAGCCCCCCTTTGGGGCAGGGAAAATGGGAGCAGTACTTC
NA | TRBJ2-3 | TRBV5-4 | NA | CASSIRREYTDTQYF | TGTGCCAGCAGCATAAGACGGGAGTACACAGATACGCAGTATTTT
NA | TRBJ2-3 | TRBV4-3 | TRBD2 | CASSQTSGRTDTQYF | TGCGCCAGCAGCCAAACTAGCGGGAGAACAGATACGCAGTATTTT
NA | TRBJ2-1 | TRBV7-2 | TRBD2 | CATRLAGGPRGQFF | TGTGCCACCCGACTAGCGGGAGGGCCTCGCGGGCAGTTCTTC
NA | TRBJ1-3 | TRBV9 | NA | CASSVGRSSGNTIYF | TGTGCCAGCAGCGTAGGGAGGAGCTCTGGAAACACCATATATTTT
NA | TRBJ1-1 | TRBV6-1 | NA | CASSESLYSNTEAFF | TGTGCCAGCAGTGAATCCCTTTACAGTAACACTGAAGCTTTCTTT
NA | TRBJ1-2 | TRBV19 | NA | CASSITDNYGYTF | TGTGCCAGTAGTATAACAGATAACTATGGCTACACCTTC
NA | TRBJ2-5 | TRBV11-3 | NA | CASSSYTGQKQETQYF | TGTGCCAGCAGCTCCTATACTGGACAGAAGCAAGAGACCCAGTACTTC
NA | TRBJ2-2 | TRBV5-1 | NA | CASSPDDRRRTGELFF | TGCGCCAGCAGCCCTGATGACAGGAGAAGAACCGGGGAGCTGTTTTTT
NA | TRBJ2-1 | TRBV19 | TRBD1 | CASSYRQGPYNEQFF | TGTGCCAGTAGCTATAGACAGGGGCCTTACAATGAGCAGTTCTTC
NA | TRBJ1-6 | TRBV28 | NA | CASKGVGNSPLHF | TGTGCCAGCAAAGGGGTAGGTAATTCACCCCTCCACTTT
NA | TRBJ1-2 | TRBV21-1 | NA | CASSLRDRPNYGYTF | TGTGCCAGCAGCCTACGGGACAGACCTAACTACGGCTACACCTTC
NA | TRBJ2-7 | TRBV19 | NA | CASSITPGSYEQYF | TGTGCCAGTAGTATAACCCCCGGGTCCTACGAGCAGTACTTC
NA | TRBJ1-2 | TRBV19 | NA | CASSPTSPGVGYGYTF | TGTGCCAGTAGTCCCACCTCGCCAGGGGTCGGGTATGGCTACACCTTC
once | TRBJ1-1 | TRBV25-1 | TRBD1 | CASSEWQGANTEAFF | TGTGCCAGCAGTGAATGGCAGGGGGCGAACACTGAAGCTTTCTTT
NA | TRBJ1-6 | TRBV18 | NA | CASSPSWTENSPLHF | TGTGCCAGCTCACCCTCCTGGACAGAAAATTCACCCCTCCACTTT
NA | TRBJ2-1 | TRBV7-7 | TRBD2 | CASSLTSGSVDEQFF | TGTGCTAGCAGCCTGACTAGCGGGAGCGTCGATGAGCAGTTCTTC
NA | TRBJ2-7 | TRBV6-5 | TRBD2 | CASSTLAGGPYEQYF | TGTGCCAGCAGCACCCTAGCGGGAGGGCCCTACGAGCAGTACTTC
NA | TRBJ2-2 | TRBV2 | TRBD2 | CASGRGREGRSGELFF | TGTGCCAGCGGGAGAGGGCGGGAGGGCCGGTCCGGGGAGCTGTTTTTT
NA | TRBJ1-2 | TRBV19 | TRBD1 | CASSIPGQGYYGYTF | TGTGCCAGTAGTATTCCAGGACAGGGCTACTATGGCTACACCTTC
NA | TRBJ2-5 | TRBV7-9 | TRBD2 | CASSIILAGTEETQYF | TGTGCCAGCAGCATAATATTAGCGGGAACGGAAGAGACCCAGTACTTC
NA | TRBJ1-5 | TRBV21-1 | NA | CASSKEGNRRNQPQHF | TGTGCCAGCAGCAAAGAAGGGAACAGGAGAAATCAGCCCCAGCATTTT
NA | TRBJ1-1 | TRBV11-3 | NA | CASSSDPGVPAFF | TGTGCCAGCAGCTCCGACCCAGGGGTGCCAGCTTTCTTT
few | TRBJ1-2 | TRBV30 | NA | CAWTRTGVSNYGYTF | TGTGCCTGGACAAGGACGGGGGTTTCTAACTATGGCTACACCTTC
NA | TRBJ1-4 | TRBV5-6 | NA | CASSFWGHPNEKLFF | TGTGCCAGCAGCTTTTGGGGACACCCTAATGAAAAACTGTTTTTT
NA | TRBJ2-2 | TRBV7-3 | NA | CASSLYPAGELFF | TGTGCCAGCAGCTTATATCCCGCCGGGGAGCTGTTTTTT
NA | TRBJ2-1 | TRBV5-1 | TRBD1 | CASSFPSGTGVDNEQFF | TGCGCCAGCAGCTTCCCATCTGGGACAGGAGTCGACAATGAGCAGTTCTTC
NA | TRBJ2-2 | TRBV10-3 | NA | CAIRTSGQSATGELFF | TGTGCCATCAGGACCTCCGGACAGTCGGCCACCGGGGAGCTGTTTTTT
NA | TRBJ2-1 | TRBV11-3 | TRBD2 | CASSLLDLGLAGGSFNEQFF | TGTGCCAGCAGCTTATTAGATTTGGGACTAGCGGGAGGGTCTTTCAATGAGCAGTTCTTC
NA | TRBJ2-1 | TRBV7-2 | NA | CASSLVLGVNEQFF | TGTGCCAGCAGCTTAGTTCTGGGAGTCAATGAGCAGTTCTTC
NA | TRBJ2-3 | TRBV5-4 | TRBD2 | CASSPPLAVDTDTQYF | TGTGCCAGCAGCCCACCCCTAGCGGTAGACACAGATACGCAGTATTTT
NA | TRBJ1-2 | TRBV24-1 | NA | CATSDGRNSNYGYTF | TGTGCCACCAGTGATGGTAGGAACAGCAACTATGGCTACACCTTC
once | TRBJ2-1 | TRBV7-2 | NA | CASSLAFSSLHSYNEQFF | TGTGCCAGCAGCTTAGCGTTTTCTAGCTTACACTCCTACAATGAGCAGTTCTTC
NA | TRBJ1-4 | TRBV18 | NA | CASSPTGSLATNEKLFF | TGTGCCAGCTCGCCGACAGGTTCTCTCGCAACTAATGAAAAACTGTTTTTT
NA | TRBJ2-7 | TRBV6-5 | NA | CASSYSRLSYEQYF | TGTGCCAGCAGTTACTCGAGACTATCCTACGAGCAGTACTTC